These 18 T cell receptor beta chains originate from one sample sequenced in a study of blood T cell repertoires in COVID-19 (dated by TCRdb to the early 2020s). Library preparation employed the immunoSEQ multiplex PCR assay. This immuneACCESS table, as held by TCRdb, lists in-frame sequences with V and J called but not all clones. Of the missing ones, under half trace to an unresolved V gene in checked studies; the others have no known cause. This sample is represented by hundreds of thousands of clones; approximately 90% of them were singletons. 1.1% of the sample is held by the ten biggest clonotypes. Sequenced: PBMCs or T cells enriched from blood (not recorded which). The receptors shown here come from a man aged 30 to 39 who had recovered from COVID-19.

Here the CDR3 reads CASSKQGGTFF. The CDR3, as DNA: TGTGCCAGCAGCAAACAGGGGGGGACGTTCTTC. The gene calls are TRBV5-6 and TRBJ2-1; a weak D match, TRBD1 (8 bases). Deletions cut 4 bases from V and 15 bases from J, with 14 bases between. CDR3 length: 11 residues. CDR1 is SGHDT and CDR2 is YYEEEE in the germline V gene. Variable domain in full (rest from reference TRBV5-6 and TRBJ2-1): DAGVTQSPTHLIKTRGQQVTLRCSPKSGHDTVSWYQQALGQGPQFIFQYYEEEERQRGNFPDRFSGHQFPNYSSELNVNALLLGDSALYLCASSKQGGTFFGPGTRLTVL.

The J gene is TRBJ2-1, the V gene TRBV20-1; D remains unclear. V was shortened by 3 bases and J by 4 bases, with 13 bases between the two germline ends. CDR1 and CDR2 from the germline V gene are DFQATT and SNEGSKA (reference sequence). This CDR3 is built from 14 residues. The CDR3 loop reads CSASSLRSYNEQFF. CDR3 DNA: TGCAGTGCTAGTTCGCTGAGATCTTACAATGAGCAGTTCTTC.

The V and J genes are TRBV5-1 and TRBJ2-3; 11 bases agree with TRBD2. Unmatched junction bases numbered 4, after V lost 4 bases and J lost 3 bases. CDR3 length: 15 residues. Germline CDR1 is SGHRS and CDR2 is YFSETQ. For the CDR3, the DNA is TGCGCCAGCAGCCTACTAGCGGGAGTGACAGATACGCAGTATTTT. Translated: CASSLLAGVTDTQYF.

This clone was detected once. This chain uses TRBV7-9 with TRBJ2-1; 10 nucleotides align to TRBD2. The junction had 9 bases not matched to a gene; V was cut back by 2 bases and J by 8 bases. The CDR3 runs 16 residues. Germline CDR1 and CDR2: SEHNR and FQNEAQ (reference sequence). The CDR3 nucleotides read TGTGCCAGCAGCTTATCTAGCGGGAGAGGGGGCTATGAGCAGTTCTTC. Protein product: CASSLSSGRGGYEQFF. The whole variable domain, remainder taken from reference TRBV7-9 and TRBJ2-1, is DTGVSQNPRHKITKRGQNVTFRCDPISEHNRLYWYRQTLGQGPEFLTYFQNEAQLEKSRLLSDRFSAERPKGSFSTLEIQRTEQGDSAMYLCASSLSSGRGGYEQFFGPGTRLTVL.

As to this clone: At one of its ends the junction is not consistent with the germline gene, which may arise from a read error. The V gene is TRBV10-3, the J gene TRBJ2-1; 8 nucleotides align to TRBD1. The CDR3 has 13 amino acids. CDR1 and CDR2 (germline): ENHRY, SYGVKD. CDR3 residues: CAISKSGGDEQFF. The CDR3 coding sequence is TGTGCCATCAGTAAGTCAGGGGGCGATGAGCAGTTCTTC.

This clone showed up just a few times. V is TRBV4-1 and J is TRBJ1-1, with D tentatively TRBD1 (5 bases). The CDR3 contains 15 residues. Per germline, CDR1 MGHRA and CDR2 YSYEKL. V lost 3 bases and J 2 bases, leaving 13 bases between the germline ends. The CDR3 nucleotides read TGCGCCAGCAGCCAGAAACAGGTCCTTAACACTGAAGCTTTCTTT. Residues: CASSQKQVLNTEAFF.

The chain is built from TRBV6-6 and TRBJ1-1; TRBD1 might be the D (6 bases). The CDR3 has 16 amino acids. Germline CDR1 MNHNY, CDR2 SVGAGI (reference sequence). V was cut by 6 bases and J by 1 base, with 18 bases left in between. The CDR3 coding sequence is TGTGCCAGCAGCGACACAGGGACCCCGGGGAACACTGAAGCTTTCTTT. Translation gives CASSDTGTPGNTEAFF.

The rearrangement joins TRBV6-5 to TRBJ2-2; D remains ambiguous. The CDR3 has 15 amino acids. Trimming pared 0 bases from V and 4 bases from J, leaving 9 bases between. Per the germline V gene, CDR1 is MNHEY and CDR2 is SVGAGI. Here the CDR3 reads CASSYSAIVTGELFF. The CDR3 nucleotides are TGTGCCAGCAGTTACTCAGCCATAGTCACCGGGGAGCTGTTTTTT.

Here the CDR3 DNA reads TGTGCCAGCAGGACGACAGGATTTGAAAAACTGTTTTTT. Translated: CASRTTGFEKLFF. V is TRBV6-5 and J is TRBJ1-4, with D possibly being TRBD1 (6 bases). Germline V gene data show CDR1 as MNHEY and CDR2 as SVGAGI. CDR3 length: 13 amino acids. Deletions cut 6 bases from V and 7 bases from J, with 12 bases between.

This clone was found once. The chain carries TRBV29-1 and TRBJ2-1, with 16 bases aligning to TRBD2. V trimming: 6 bases; J trimming: 9 bases; junction bases outside the gene matches: 8. CDR3 length: 15 residues. CDR1 is SQVTM, CDR2 ANQGSEA, per germline. In DNA, the CDR3 is TGCAGCGTACAAGGGACTAGCGGGAGGGCGGTTGAGCAGTTCTTC. Its translation: CSVQGTSGRAVEQFF.

This clone has a handful of counts. The gene calls are TRBV3-1 (or the pseudogene TRBV3-2) and TRBJ1-4, with D tentatively TRBD1 (6 bases). In germline, CDR1 is LGHDT, CDR2 YNNKEL (reference sequence). Trimming removed 5 bases from V and 5 bases from J, with 12 bases in between. This CDR3 is built from 14 residues. CDR3 in DNA: TGTGCCAGCAGCAACACGCAGGGGAATGAAAAACTGTTTTTT. This sequence encodes CASSNTQGNEKLFF.

V gene TRBV5-1 combines with J gene TRBJ1-1; D remains ambiguous. Germline-derived CDR1 and CDR2 are SGHRS and YFSETQ. V lost 2 bases and J lost 1, with 6 bases in between. The CDR3 totals 13 residues. CDR3 protein: CASSFYTNTEAFF. CDR3 coding DNA: TGCGCCAGCAGCTTTTACACGAACACTGAAGCTTTCTTT.

The chain is built from TRBV5-1 and TRBJ2-4; TRBD2 aligns across 9 bases. The junction had 7 bases not matched to a gene; V was cut back by 6 bases and J by 6 bases. The CDR3 is 14 amino acids. From germline, CDR1 is SGHRS and CDR2 YFSETQ. CDR3 in amino acids: CASTPREGANIQYF. CDR3 nucleotide sequence: TGCGCCAGCACCCCGCGGGAGGGGGCAAACATTCAGTACTTC.

The rearrangement uses TRBV7-2 and TRBJ2-1, with 10 bases fitting TRBD2. Germline V gives CDR1 SGHTA, CDR2 FQGNSA. There are 15 residues in the CDR3. V shed 4 bases, J shed 4 bases, and the junction held 4 bases outside the gene matches. The DNA of the CDR3 is TGTGCCAGCAGCTCAGGACTAGCGGATTACAATGAGCAGTTCTTC. This translates into CASSSGLADYNEQFF.

This rearrangement joins TRBV10-3 to TRBJ1-3; unclear D gene. CDR3 length equals 17 residues. The V gene lost 0 bases and the J gene lost 4 bases, with 16 bases spanning the gap. Germline V gives CDR1 ENHRY, CDR2 SYGVKD. In nucleotides, the CDR3 is TGTGCCATCAGTGAGTCGTTTTCGGGGAGGAAAGGAAACACCATATATTTT. This codes for CAISESFSGRKGNTIYF.

The chain employs TRBV19 and TRBJ1-4, with 9 bases that match TRBD1. The CDR3 covers 14 residues. Germline lookup yields CDR1 LNHDA and CDR2 SQIVND (reference sequence). Trimming at V came to 4 bases and at J to 7 bases, leaving 4 bases not matched to a gene. The CDR3 region is CASSNGQGIEKLFF. Written as DNA, the CDR3 is TGTGCCAGTAGTAACGGACAGGGGATTGAAAAACTGTTTTTT.

This clone came up a few times. The rearrangement joins TRBV5-8 to TRBJ1-3; D unresolved. Germline V gene data show CDR1 as SGHTS and CDR2 as YDEGEE. V lost 4 bases to trimming and J lost 4 bases, with 9 bases between them. The CDR3 length is 13 residues. CDR3 residues: CASSAPRGNTIYF. CDR3 bases: TGTGCCAGCAGCGCCCCGCGAGGAAACACCATATATTTT.

The CDR3 reads CASSPPPSEGETDTQYF. CDR3 bases: TGTGCCAGTAGTCCCCCCCCAAGCGAGGGGGAAACAGATACGCAGTATTTT. The rearrangement joins TRBV19 to TRBJ2-3, with TRBD1 as a possible D gene (6 bases). The CDR3 contains 17 residues. The V end lost 5 bases, the J end lost 3 bases, and 21 bases lay between the germline ends. Germline assignment: CDR1 LNHDA and CDR2 SQIVND (reference sequence).